This TCR beta chain was recovered during a study of shared clonotypes between healthy human individuals. The table came from immunoSEQ multiplex PCR; TCRdb's copy has only in-frame clones and leaves some out. This sample carries some 2,100,000 clones, around 95% of them seen once, and the ten largest clones take less than 0.15%. The germline CDR1 and CDR2 sequences are SGHNT and YYREEE (reference sequence). The V end was cut by 4 bases, the J end by 8 bases, with 16 bases between. This CDR3 has 14 amino acids. The J gene is TRBJ2-1, the V gene TRBV5-4; a weak D match, TRBD2 (7 bases). This receptor was identified in a man aged 18 to 29 in good health. Sequencing was performed on naive CD4+ T cells sorted from blood. Subset of the sample: CD45RA+ positively selected. CDR3 nucleotide sequence: TGTGCCAGCAGCGAGGGGGGCGGGAGCTATGAGCAGTTCTTC. It yields the protein CASSEGGGSYEQFF.